Sequencing of this T cell receptor beta chain was carried out in a study of blood T cell repertoires in COVID-19. This clone was observed once. CDR3 length: 13 residues. V was pared by 0 bases and J by 6 bases, with 6 bases between. The germline gives CDR1 LGHDT, CDR2 YNNKEL (reference sequence). Assay used: immunoSEQ multiplex PCR; TCRdb lists only in-frame clones, some missing. In the table there are 50,000 to 70,000 clones, approximately 70% of which are singletons. The source of this sequence is a woman aged 55-70 years who had been exposed to COVID-19. Sequenced: PBMCs or T cells enriched from blood (not recorded which). The chain combines TRBV3-1 (or the pseudogene TRBV3-2) with TRBJ1-5; no definite D call. The chain's CDR3 is CASSQDRGQPQHF. The CDR3 nucleotides are TGTGCCAGCAGCCAAGACAGAGGTCAGCCCCAGCATTTT.